What follows is one T cell receptor (beta chain) and its context. The data were obtained in a study of blood T cell repertoires in COVID-19. The CDR3 is 16 amino acids. CDR1 and CDR2 from the germline V gene are LNHDA and SQIVND (reference sequence). V shed 10 bases, J shed 9 bases, and the junction held 21 bases outside the gene matches. Profiling relied on immunoSEQ multiplex PCR, and the TCRdb table lists in-frame clones only, not all of them. The sample includes about 250,000 clones, around 85% seen only once; the top ten take 9.1%. The sample taken for sequencing was PBMCs or T cells enriched from blood (not recorded which). This receptor was obtained from a woman aged 45 to 65 with acute COVID-19. The J gene is TRBJ1-2, the V gene TRBV19; 9 bases agree with TRBD1. CDR3 sequence (DNA): TGTGCCATCAAAAAGGGCCCGGGACAGGGTGTGGGAAGCTACACCTTC. Protein sequence: CAIKKGPGQGVGSYTF.